This TCR beta chain was documented in a study of T cell responses to AZD1222 COVID-19 vaccine. CDR3 size: 18 residues. Germline loops: CDR1 MNHNS, CDR2 SASEGT. With V trimmed by 4 bases and J by 3 bases, 15 bases remained unmatched. The repertoire was sequenced with immunoSEQ multiplex PCR; TCRdb's copy has only in-frame clones and lacks some. Altogether under 150,000 clones are present, 90% being singletons, with the ten largest covering around 3.6%. The chain recombines TRBV6-1 with TRBJ1-1, with 9 bases identical to TRBD1. The sequences come from peripheral blood, collected on day 0 of AZD1222 vaccination. The TCR comes from an adult in good health. The CDR3 nucleotides read TGTGCCAGCAGTGGGTGGACAGGGGCTTCCGGCTCGGACACTGAAGCTTTCTTT. Residues: CASSGWTGASGSDTEAFF.